This record looks at one TCR beta chain sequence and its context. Its antigen is unknown. The data stem from a study of shared clonotypes between healthy human individuals. As for the study in general: Donor ages ranged 18 to 49 years: a couple of women, a few men. General study points: Researchers sampled only blood; tissue repertoires likely differ.

Here immunoSEQ multiplex PCR was the method, and the copy in TCRdb shows in-frame clones only, minus some. The repertoire has 800,000 to 1,200,000 clones, roughly 74% of them found once; the top ten carry approximately 0.56%. Germline CDR1 and CDR2: MNHNY and SVGAGI (reference sequence). The CDR3 loop spans 14 amino acids. V lost 6 bases and J lost 0, with 11 bases in between. Specimen: memory CD4+ T cells from PBMCs. The subset was: CD45RA-negative fraction. The chain is built from TRBV6-6 and TRBJ1-2; a possible D gene is TRBD1 (6 bases). This sequence originates from a man between 18 and 29 years old in good health. Some clones in this sample may be carry-over from other donors' samples. The CDR3 protein is CASSQRDTNYGYTF. The CDR3 DNA reads as TGTGCCAGCAGCCAAAGGGACACTAACTATGGCTACACCTTC.